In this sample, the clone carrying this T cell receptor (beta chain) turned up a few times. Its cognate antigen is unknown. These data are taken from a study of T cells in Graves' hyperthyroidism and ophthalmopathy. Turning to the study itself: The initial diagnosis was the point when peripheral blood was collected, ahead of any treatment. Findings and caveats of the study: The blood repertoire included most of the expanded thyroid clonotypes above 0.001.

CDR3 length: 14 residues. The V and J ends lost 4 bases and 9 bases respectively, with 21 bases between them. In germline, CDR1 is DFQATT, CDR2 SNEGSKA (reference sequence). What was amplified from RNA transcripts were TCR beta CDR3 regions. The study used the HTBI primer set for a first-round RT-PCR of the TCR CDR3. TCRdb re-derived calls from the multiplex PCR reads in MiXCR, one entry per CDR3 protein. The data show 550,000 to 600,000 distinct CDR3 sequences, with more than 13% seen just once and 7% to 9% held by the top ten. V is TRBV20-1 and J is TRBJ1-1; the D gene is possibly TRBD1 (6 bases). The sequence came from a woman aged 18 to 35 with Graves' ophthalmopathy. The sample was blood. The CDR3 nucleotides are TGCAGTGCTACCCCAGGGGCCCTCGTGTCCAAAGCTTTCTTT. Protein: CSATPGALVSKAFF.